These 2 T cell receptor beta chains came from one sample sequenced in a study of control samples from healthy donors and cancer patients. TCRdb's table, derived via immunoSEQ multiplex PCR, lists solely in-frame clones and lacks some. The sample carries 110,000 to 150,000 clones, under 95% recorded once. The sample consisted of blood. The source is a young man in good health.

The V gene is TRBV3-1 (or the pseudogene TRBV3-2), the J gene TRBJ1-1; the D gene is possibly TRBD1 (5 bases). Germline assignment: CDR1 LGHDT and CDR2 YNNKEL (reference sequence). Between the trimmed V and J ends, which lost 0 bases and 5 bases, there was a span of 7 bases. This CDR3 region has 13 residues. CDR3 coding DNA: TGTGCCAGCAGCCAAGATGGGGGAACTGAAGCTTTCTTT. It is translated as CASSQDGGTEAFF.

The J gene is TRBJ2-7, the V gene TRBV7-8; D is uncertain. There are 13 residues in the CDR3. The V gene's germline CDR1 is SGHVS and CDR2 FQNEAQ. Trimming left V 2 bases short and J 1 base short, with 6 bases between. In nucleotides, the CDR3 is TGTGCCAGCAGCTTAACGCCTTCCTACGAGCAGTACTTC. This encodes CASSLTPSYEQYF.